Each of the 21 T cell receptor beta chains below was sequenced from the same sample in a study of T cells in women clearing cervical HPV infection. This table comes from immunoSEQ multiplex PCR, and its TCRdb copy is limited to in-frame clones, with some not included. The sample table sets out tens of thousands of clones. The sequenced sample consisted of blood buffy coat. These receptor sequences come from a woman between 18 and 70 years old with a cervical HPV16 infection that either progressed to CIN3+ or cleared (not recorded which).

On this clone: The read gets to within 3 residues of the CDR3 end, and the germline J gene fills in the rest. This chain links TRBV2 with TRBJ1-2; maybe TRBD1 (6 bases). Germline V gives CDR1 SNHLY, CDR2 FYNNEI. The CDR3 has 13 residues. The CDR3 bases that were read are TGTGCCAGCAGTGAGGACAGTACGGGGGGC. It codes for CASSEDSTGG. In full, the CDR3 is CASSEDSTGGYTF.

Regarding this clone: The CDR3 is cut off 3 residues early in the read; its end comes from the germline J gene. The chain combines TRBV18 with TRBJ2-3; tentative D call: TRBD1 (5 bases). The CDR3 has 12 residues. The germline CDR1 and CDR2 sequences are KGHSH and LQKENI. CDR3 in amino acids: CASSPRGETQYF. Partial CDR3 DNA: TGTGCCAGCTCACCAAGGGGTGAGACG.

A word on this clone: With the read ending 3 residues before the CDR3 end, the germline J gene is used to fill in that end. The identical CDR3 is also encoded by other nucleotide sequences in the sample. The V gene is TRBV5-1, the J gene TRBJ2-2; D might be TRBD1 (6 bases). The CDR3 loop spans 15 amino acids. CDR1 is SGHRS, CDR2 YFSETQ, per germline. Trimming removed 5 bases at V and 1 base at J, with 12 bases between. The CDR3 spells CASSFPQGNTGELFF. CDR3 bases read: TGCGCCAGCAGTTTTCCACAGGGGAACACCGGGGAG. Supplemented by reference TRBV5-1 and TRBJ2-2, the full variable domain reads KAGVTQTPRYLIKTRGQQVTLSCSPISGHRSVSWYQQTPGQGLQFLFEYFSETQRNKGNFPGRFSGRQFSNSRSEMNVSTLELGDSALYLCASSFPQGNTGELFFGEGSRLTVL.

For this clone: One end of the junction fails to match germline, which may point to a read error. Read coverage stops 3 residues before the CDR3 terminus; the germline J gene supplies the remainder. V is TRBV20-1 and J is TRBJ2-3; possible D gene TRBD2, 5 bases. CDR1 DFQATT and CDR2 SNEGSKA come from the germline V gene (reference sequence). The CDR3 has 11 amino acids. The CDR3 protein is CSTRDIETQYF. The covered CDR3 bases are TGCAGTACTAGAGATATAGAGACG.

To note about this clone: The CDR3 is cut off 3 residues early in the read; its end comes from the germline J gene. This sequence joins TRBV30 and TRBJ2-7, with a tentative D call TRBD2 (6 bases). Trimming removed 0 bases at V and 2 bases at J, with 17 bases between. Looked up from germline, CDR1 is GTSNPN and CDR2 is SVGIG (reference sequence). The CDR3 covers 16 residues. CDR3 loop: CAWSVLGAGNPYEQYF. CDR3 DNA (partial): TGTGCCTGGAGTGTCTTGGGTGCGGGAAACCCCTACGAG.

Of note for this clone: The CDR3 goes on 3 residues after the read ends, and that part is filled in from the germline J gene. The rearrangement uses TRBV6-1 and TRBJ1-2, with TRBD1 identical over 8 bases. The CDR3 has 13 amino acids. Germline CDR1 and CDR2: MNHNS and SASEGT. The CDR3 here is CASSERDRSDYTF. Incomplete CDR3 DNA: TGTGCCAGCAGTGAGAGGGACAGGAGTGAC.

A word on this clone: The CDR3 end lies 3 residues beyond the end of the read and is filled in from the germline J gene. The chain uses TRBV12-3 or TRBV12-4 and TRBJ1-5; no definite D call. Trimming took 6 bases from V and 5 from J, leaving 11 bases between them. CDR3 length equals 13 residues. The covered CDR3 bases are TGTGCCAGCAGGATGGGCGGGGATCAGCCC. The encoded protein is CASRMGGDQP. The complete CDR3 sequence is CASRMGGDQPQHF.

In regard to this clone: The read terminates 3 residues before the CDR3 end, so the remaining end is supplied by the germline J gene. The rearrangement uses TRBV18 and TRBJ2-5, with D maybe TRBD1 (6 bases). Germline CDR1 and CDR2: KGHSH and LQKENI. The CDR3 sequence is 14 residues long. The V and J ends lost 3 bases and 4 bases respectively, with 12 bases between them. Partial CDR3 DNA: TGTGCCAGCTCACCCTTTGGGGGCCCAGAGACC. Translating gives CASSPFGGPET. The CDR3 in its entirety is CASSPFGGPETQYF.

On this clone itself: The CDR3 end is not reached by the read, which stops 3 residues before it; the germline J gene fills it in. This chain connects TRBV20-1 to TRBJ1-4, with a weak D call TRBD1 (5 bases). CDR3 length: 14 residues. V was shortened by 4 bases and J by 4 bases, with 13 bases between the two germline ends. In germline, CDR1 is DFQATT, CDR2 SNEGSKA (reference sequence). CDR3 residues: CSATRGGFNEKLFF. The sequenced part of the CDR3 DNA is TGCAGTGCTACCCGGGGGGGGTTTAATGAAAAA.

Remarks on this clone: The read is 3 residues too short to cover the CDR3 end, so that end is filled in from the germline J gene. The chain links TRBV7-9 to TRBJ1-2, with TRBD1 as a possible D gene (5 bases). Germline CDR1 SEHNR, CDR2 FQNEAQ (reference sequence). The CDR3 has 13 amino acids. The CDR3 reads CASSSDTEYDYTF. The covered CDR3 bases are TGTGCCAGCAGCTCGGACACGGAGTACGAC.

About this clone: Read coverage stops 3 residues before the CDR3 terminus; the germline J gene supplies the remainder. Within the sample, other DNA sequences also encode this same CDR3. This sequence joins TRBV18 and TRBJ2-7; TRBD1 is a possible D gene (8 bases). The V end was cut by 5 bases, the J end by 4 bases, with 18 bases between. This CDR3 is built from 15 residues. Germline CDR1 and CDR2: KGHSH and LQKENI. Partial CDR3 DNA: TGTGCCAGCTCAACCGGGGGGCAGGGGGCATACGAG. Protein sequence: CASSTGGQGAYE. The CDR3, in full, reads CASSTGGQGAYEQYF. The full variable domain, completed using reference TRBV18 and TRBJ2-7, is NAGVMQNPRHLVRRRGQEARLRCSPMKGHSHVYWYRQLPEEGLKFMVYLQKENIIDESGMPKERFSAEFPKEGPSILRIQQVVRGDSAAYFCASSTGGQGAYEQYFGPGTRLTVT.

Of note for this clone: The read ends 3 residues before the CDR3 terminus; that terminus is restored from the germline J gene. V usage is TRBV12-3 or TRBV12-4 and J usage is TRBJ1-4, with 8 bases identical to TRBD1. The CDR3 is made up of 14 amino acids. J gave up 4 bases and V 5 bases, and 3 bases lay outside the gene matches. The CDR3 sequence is CASSRDRGNEKLFF. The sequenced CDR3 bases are TGTGCCAGCAGTCGTGACAGGGGTAATGAAAAA.

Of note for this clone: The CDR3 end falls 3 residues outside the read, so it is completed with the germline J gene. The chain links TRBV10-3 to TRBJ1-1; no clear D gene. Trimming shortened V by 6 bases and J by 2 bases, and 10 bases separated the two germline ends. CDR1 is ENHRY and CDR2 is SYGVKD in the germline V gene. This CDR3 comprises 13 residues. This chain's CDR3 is CAIRNEANTEAFF. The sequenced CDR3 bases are TGTGCCATCAGGAACGAGGCTAACACTGAA.

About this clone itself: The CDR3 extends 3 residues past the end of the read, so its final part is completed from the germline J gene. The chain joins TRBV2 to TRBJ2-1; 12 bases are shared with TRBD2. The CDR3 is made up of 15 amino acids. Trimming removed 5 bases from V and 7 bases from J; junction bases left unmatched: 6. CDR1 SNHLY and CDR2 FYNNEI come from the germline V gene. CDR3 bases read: TGTGCCAGCAGTCCTACTAGCGGGGGGTTAAATGAG. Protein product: CASSPTSGGLNE. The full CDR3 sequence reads CASSPTSGGLNEQFF.

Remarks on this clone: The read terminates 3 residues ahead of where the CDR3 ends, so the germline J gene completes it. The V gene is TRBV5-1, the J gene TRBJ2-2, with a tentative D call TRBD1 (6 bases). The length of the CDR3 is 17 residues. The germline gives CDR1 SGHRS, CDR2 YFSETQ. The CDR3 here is CASSLDSGRGRNSPLFF. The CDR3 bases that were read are TGCGCCAGCAGCCTGGACAGCGGCCGGGGTCGTAATTCACCG.

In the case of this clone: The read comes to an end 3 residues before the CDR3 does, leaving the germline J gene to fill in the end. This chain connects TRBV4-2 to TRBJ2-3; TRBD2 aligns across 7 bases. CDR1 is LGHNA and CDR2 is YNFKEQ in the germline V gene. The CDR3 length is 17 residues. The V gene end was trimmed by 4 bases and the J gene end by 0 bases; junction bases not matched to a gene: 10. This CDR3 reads CASSLGTGGGSTDTQYF. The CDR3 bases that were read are TGTGCCAGCAGCCTCGGCACAGGCGGGGGAAGCACAGATACG.

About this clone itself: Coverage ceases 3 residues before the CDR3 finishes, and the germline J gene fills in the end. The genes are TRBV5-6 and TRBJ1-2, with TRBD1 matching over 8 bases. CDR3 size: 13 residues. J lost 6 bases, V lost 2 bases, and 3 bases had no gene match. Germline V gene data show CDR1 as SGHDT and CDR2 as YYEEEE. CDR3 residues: CASSLNRGDGYTF. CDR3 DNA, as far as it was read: TGTGCCAGCAGCTTAAACAGGGGGGATGGC.

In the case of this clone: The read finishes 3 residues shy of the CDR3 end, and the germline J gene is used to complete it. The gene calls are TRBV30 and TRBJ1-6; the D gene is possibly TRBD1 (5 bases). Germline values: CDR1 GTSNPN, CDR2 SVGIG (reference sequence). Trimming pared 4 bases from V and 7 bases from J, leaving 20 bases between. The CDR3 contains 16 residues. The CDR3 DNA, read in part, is TGTGCCTGGAAATGGGCCGACAGTTGGGGAAATTCACCC. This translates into CAWKWADSWGNSP. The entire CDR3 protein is CAWKWADSWGNSPLHF.

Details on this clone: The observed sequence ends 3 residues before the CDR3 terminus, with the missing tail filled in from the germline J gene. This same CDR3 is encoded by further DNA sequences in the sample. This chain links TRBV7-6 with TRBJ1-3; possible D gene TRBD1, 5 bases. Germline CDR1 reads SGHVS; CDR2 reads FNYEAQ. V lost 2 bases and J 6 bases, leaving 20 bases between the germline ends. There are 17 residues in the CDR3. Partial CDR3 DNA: TGTGCCAGCAGCTTAACGGGACTGAAGGACATCGCAAACACC. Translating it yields CASSLTGLKDIANT. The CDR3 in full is CASSLTGLKDIANTIYF.

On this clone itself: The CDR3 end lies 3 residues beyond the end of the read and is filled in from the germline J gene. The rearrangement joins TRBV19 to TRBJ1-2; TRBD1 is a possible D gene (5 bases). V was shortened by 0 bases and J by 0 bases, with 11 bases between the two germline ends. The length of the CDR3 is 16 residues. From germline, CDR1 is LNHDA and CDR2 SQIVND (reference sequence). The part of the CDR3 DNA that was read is TGTGCCAGTAGTATAGATCAGCCGACAGCTAACTATGGC. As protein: CASSIDQPTANYG. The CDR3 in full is CASSIDQPTANYGYTF.

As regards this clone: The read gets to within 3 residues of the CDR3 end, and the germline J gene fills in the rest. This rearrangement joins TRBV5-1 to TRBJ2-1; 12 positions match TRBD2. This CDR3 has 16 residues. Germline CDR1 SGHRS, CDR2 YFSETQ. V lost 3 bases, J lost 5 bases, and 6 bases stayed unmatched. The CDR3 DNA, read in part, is TGCGCCAGCAGCTATCTACTAGCGGGGGGCCACAATGAG. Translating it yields CASSYLLAGGHNE. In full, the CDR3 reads CASSYLLAGGHNEQFF.